This T cell receptor (beta chain) appears in the sequencing data of a study of T-cell memory formation after mild COVID-19. About the study: TCR clusters were largely donor specific.

TCRdb re-analysed the 5' RACE reads in MiXCR, keeping a single row per CDR3 protein. The sample carries hundreds of thousands of distinct CDR3 sequences, roughly 19% recorded once. Notes on the study in general: There was a balanced CD4/CD8 profile in clones contracting day 15 to 85, and later expanders leaned CD4+. CM and EM subsets held most contracting CD4+ clones; EMRA held CD8+ ones.

As concerns this clonotype: Its target is not known.

The specimen was PBMCs or a T cell subset sorted from them (not recorded which). The clonotype originates from a man in his late teens or twenties who had mild COVID-19 (a few samples of this study predate the infection). Cell type and time point are not known.

The CDR3 loop reads CASSWVWGDGQGATEAFF. The CDR3 bases are TGTGCCAGCAGCTGGGTATGGGGTGACGGACAGGGAGCGACTGAAGCTTTCTTT. This chain joins TRBV11-2 and TRBJ1-1, with 8 nucleotides matching TRBD1. V lost 4 bases to trimming and J lost 5 bases; unmatched junction nucleotides: 18. The germline CDR1 and CDR2 sequences are SGHAT and FQNNGV. CDR3 length: 18 amino acids.